The sequence of this T cell receptor beta chain was determined in a study of CD8 T cells in ankylosing spondylitis. Study-level points and caveats: Reactive arthritis synovial fluid and blood were previously reported to contain some motif variants. In ankylosing spondylitis patients, matched synovial fluid reportedly showed significant enrichment of disease-linked clones. Disease-linked clones bore a CD8+ phenotype and were relatively rare in peripheral blood.

The sample holds many counts of this clonotype. As yet, its antigen is unknown. The TCR beta libraries were generated through quantitative 5'-RACE incorporating molecular barcodes. TCRdb ran MiXCR on the 5' RACE reads and lists one entry per CDR3 protein. The table lists roughly 230,000 distinct CDR3 sequences, under 20% of them singletons. The CDR3 loop spans 14 amino acids. Germline CDR1 is KGHDR and CDR2 is SFDVKD. V was shortened by 9 bases and J by 12 bases, with 23 bases between the two germline ends. Material: blood, either unsorted or a sorted T cell fraction (not recorded which). This sequence was found in a male donor with ankylosing spondylitis or in good health (not recorded which). The rearrangement joins TRBV24-1 to TRBJ2-1, with D possibly being TRBD2 (6 bases). The CDR3 spells CATPAGLSGYGQFF. The CDR3 nucleotides are TGTGCCACCCCTGCGGGGCTAAGTGGGTATGGGCAGTTCTTC.